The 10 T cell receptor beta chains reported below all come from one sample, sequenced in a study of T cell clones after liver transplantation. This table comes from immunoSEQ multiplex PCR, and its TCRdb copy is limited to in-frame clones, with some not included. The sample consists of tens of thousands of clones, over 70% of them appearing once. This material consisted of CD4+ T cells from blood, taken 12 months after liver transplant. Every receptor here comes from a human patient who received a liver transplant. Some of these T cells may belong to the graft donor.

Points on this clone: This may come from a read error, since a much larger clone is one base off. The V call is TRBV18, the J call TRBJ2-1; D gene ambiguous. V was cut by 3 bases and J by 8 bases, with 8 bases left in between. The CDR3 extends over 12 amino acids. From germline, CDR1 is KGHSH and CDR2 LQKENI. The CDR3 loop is CASSPSRDEQFF. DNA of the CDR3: TGTGCCAGCTCACCTTCTAGGGATGAGCAGTTCTTC.

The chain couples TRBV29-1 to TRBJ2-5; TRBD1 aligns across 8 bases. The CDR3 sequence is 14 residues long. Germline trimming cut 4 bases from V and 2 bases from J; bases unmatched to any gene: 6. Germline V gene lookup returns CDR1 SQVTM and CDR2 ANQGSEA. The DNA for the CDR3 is TGCAGCGTTGTACGACAGGGGAGGCAAGAGACCCAGTACTTC. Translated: CSVVRQGRQETQYF.

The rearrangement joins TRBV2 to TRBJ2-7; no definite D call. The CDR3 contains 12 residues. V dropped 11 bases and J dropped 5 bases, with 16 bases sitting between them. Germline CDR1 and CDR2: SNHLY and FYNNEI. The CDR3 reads CACASVADEQYF. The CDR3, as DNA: TGTGCCTGCGCCTCCGTTGCGGACGAGCAGTACTTC. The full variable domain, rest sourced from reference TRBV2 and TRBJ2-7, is EPEVTQTPSHQVTQMGQEVILRCVPISNHLYFYWYRQILGQKVEFLVSFYNNEISEKSEIFDDQFSVERPDGSNFTLKIRSTKLEDSAMYFCACASVADEQYFGPGTRLTVT.

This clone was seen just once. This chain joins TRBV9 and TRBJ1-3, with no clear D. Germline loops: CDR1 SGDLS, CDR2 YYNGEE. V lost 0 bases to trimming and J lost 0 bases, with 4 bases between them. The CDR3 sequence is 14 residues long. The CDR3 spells CASSVVDSGNTIYF. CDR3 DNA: TGTGCCAGCAGCGTAGTAGACTCTGGAAACACCATATATTTT.

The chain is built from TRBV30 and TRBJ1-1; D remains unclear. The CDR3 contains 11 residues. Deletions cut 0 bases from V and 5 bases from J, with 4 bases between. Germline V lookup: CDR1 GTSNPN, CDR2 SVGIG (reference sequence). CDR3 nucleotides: TGTGCCTGGAGTGTACTAACTGAAGCTTTCTTT. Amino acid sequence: CAWSVLTEAFF.

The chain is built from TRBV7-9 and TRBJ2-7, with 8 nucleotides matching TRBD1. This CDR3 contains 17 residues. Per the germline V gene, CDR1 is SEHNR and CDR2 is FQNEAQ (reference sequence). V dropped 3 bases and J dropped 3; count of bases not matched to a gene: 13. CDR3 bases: TGTGCCAGCAGCTTGGGTCGGTATGGACAGGGTGACTACGAGCAGTACTTC. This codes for CASSLGRYGQGDYEQYF.

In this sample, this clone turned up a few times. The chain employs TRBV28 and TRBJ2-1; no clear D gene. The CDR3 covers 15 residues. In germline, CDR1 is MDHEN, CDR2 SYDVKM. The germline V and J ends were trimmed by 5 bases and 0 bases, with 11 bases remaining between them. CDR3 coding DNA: TGTGCCAGCAGTCCGGACCTTAGCTCCTACAATGAGCAGTTCTTC. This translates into CASSPDLSSYNEQFF.

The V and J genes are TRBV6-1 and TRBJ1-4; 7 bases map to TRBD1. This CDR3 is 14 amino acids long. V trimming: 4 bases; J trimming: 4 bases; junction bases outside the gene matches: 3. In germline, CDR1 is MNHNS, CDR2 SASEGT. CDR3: CASSVGQFNEKLFF. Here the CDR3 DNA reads TGTGCCAGCAGTGTGGGACAGTTTAATGAAAAACTGTTTTTT.

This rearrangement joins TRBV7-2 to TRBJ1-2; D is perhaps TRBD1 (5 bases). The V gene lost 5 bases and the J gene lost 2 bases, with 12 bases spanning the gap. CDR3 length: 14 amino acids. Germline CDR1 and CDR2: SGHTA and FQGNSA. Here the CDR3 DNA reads TGTGCCAGCAGCCTATGGGACGGAAACTATGGCTACACCTTC. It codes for CASSLWDGNYGYTF.

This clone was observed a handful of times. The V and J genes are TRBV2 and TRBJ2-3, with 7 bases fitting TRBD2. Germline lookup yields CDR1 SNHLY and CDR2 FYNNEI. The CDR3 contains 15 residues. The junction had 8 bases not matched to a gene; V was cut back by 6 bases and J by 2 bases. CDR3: CASRERAGATDTQYF. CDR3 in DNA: TGTGCCAGCAGGGAGAGGGCGGGAGCCACAGATACGCAGTATTTT.